Shown below are 2 T cell receptor beta chains from a single sample sequenced in a study of T cells expressing NK-cell markers (dated by TCRdb to about 2020). Libraries came from 5' RACE. The data were produced on an Illumina HiSeq 2000. Following TCRdb reprocessing, every CDR3 protein sequence forms one entry, and DNA is not provided. This sample's table carries approximately 420,000 distinct CDR3 sequences. Around 10% of the sample belongs to the ten largest clones. The specimen was blood T cells: a sorted CD56 or NKG2C T cell subset, CD4+ or CD8+ T cells, or bulk PBMC T cells (not recorded which). These receptor sequences come from a woman between 45 and 65 years old in good health. Donor details come from another sample of the same person, matched by shared clones.

This sequence joins TRBV3-1 and TRBJ1-3. The CDR3 has 15 residues. Per germline, CDR1 LGHDT and CDR2 YNNKEL (reference sequence). This CDR3 is CASSQDTRTGNTIYF.

The chain uses TRBV11-2 and TRBJ2-3; without DNA, the TCRdb call of TRBD2 cannot be checked. Germline V CDR1 and CDR2: SGHAT, FQNNGV. The CDR3 spans 13 residues. The CDR3 region is CASSLESGIEQYF.